These 19 T cell receptor beta chains were sequenced from one sample in a study of CD8 T cells in Susac syndrome. RNA in amounts of roughly 0.45 to 1 ug was reverse transcribed with random hexamers. One entry per CDR3 protein results from TCRdb running MiXCR on the immunoSEQ multiplex PCR reads. This repertoire shows hundreds of thousands of distinct CDR3 sequences, about 95% found once; its top ten account for roughly 0.1%. Specimen: CD4+ T cells from PBMCs. The receptor source for this set is a human donor with multiple sclerosis.

This chain links TRBV9 with TRBJ1-3; D is unclear. Germline V gives CDR1 SGDLS, CDR2 YYNGEE. This CDR3 is 13 amino acids long. The V end lost 4 bases, the J end lost 0 bases, and 5 bases lay between the germline ends. CDR3 amino acids: CASSPLSGNTIYF. In DNA form, the CDR3 reads TGTGCCAGCAGCCCCCTCTCTGGAAACACCATATATTTT.

In nucleotides, the CDR3 is TGCAGTGTCAGGGCAGGCCAAGAGACCCAGTACTTC. Translated, it gives CSVRAGQETQYF. The J gene is TRBJ2-5, the V gene TRBV20-1, with TRBD1 as a possible D gene (5 bases). Trimming pared 7 bases from V and 1 base from J, leaving 10 bases between. Germline V gives CDR1 DFQATT, CDR2 SNEGSKA (reference sequence). The CDR3 consists of 12 residues.

The J gene is TRBJ1-1, the V gene TRBV29-1, with a tentative D call TRBD1 (5 bases). Trimming took 4 bases from V and 4 from J, leaving 16 bases between them. The CDR3 is 14 residues long. CDR1 and CDR2 (germline): SQVTM, ANQGSEA. CDR3 sequence (DNA): TGCAGCGTTGGGCGTGGGCAGGGTATCACTGAAGCTTTCTTT. This gives the protein CSVGRGQGITEAFF.

J is TRBJ1-1 and V is TRBV7-8; D uncertain. This CDR3 contains 14 residues. CDR1 is SGHVS and CDR2 is FQNEAQ in the germline V gene. Trimming took 5 bases from V and 0 from J, leaving 10 bases between them. The CDR3 region is CASSAIFMNTEAFF. The CDR3 nucleotides read TGTGCCAGCAGCGCTATTTTCATGAACACTGAAGCTTTCTTT.

The chain is built from TRBV29-1 and TRBJ2-1; TRBD2 aligns across 7 bases. Germline V CDR1 and CDR2: SQVTM, ANQGSEA. CDR3 length: 11 residues. Germline trimming cut 4 bases from V and 12 bases from J; bases unmatched to any gene: 6. Here the CDR3 DNA reads TGCAGCGTTGGGGTGGGGACTATGCAGTTCTTC. Translation gives CSVGVGTMQFF.

V gene TRBV18 combines with J gene TRBJ2-3, with D unresolved. Germline CDR1 is KGHSH and CDR2 is LQKENI. V was shortened by 6 bases and J by 1 base, with 14 bases between the two germline ends. There are 15 residues in the CDR3. CDR3 in DNA: TGTGCCAGCTCGGCCGGTCAGGTTGGCACAGATACGCAGTATTTT. It translates to CASSAGQVGTDTQYF.

The chain couples TRBV2 to TRBJ1-5, with unresolved D. V lost 0 bases and J lost 5, with 11 bases in between. Germline-derived CDR1 and CDR2 are SNHLY and FYNNEI. The CDR3 has 15 residues. In DNA, the CDR3 is TGTGCCAGCAGTGAAGCGACCAGACCCTATCAGCCCCAGCATTTT. Its translation is CASSEATRPYQPQHF.

V usage is TRBV29-1 and J usage is TRBJ2-1; TRBD2 aligns across 12 bases. The CDR3 is 14 residues long. V shed 7 bases, J shed 4 bases, and the junction held 5 bases outside the gene matches. CDR1 and CDR2 from the germline V gene are SQVTM and ANQGSEA. CDR3 protein: CSGKLAGGYNEQFF. DNA of the CDR3: TGCAGCGGGAAACTAGCGGGAGGATACAATGAGCAGTTCTTC.

This chain links TRBV5-4 with TRBJ2-2; D may be TRBD1 (6 bases). Germline V gives CDR1 SGHNT, CDR2 YYREEE (reference sequence). V lost 4 bases, J lost 0 bases, and 16 bases lay in between. The length of the CDR3 is 17 residues. The CDR3 loop reads CASSKDRIGTNTGELFF. CDR3 sequence (DNA): TGTGCCAGCAGCAAGGACAGAATTGGAACGAACACCGGGGAGCTGTTTTTT.

This sequence joins TRBV5-6 and TRBJ2-1; 9 bases fit TRBD1. The V gene's germline CDR1 is SGHDT and CDR2 YYEEEE. This CDR3 has 15 amino acids. Trimming cost V 4 bases and J 7 bases; bases outside gene matches: 9. The CDR3, as DNA: TGTGCCAGCAGCCCGGGACAGGGAAGGTTTAATGAGCAGTTCTTC. Translation: CASSPGQGRFNEQFF.

The V gene is TRBV11-2, the J gene TRBJ2-3; perhaps D is TRBD1 or TRBD2 (5 bases each). CDR3 length: 17 amino acids. The V end lost 1 base, the J end lost 0 bases, and 14 bases lay between the germline ends. Germline-derived CDR1 and CDR2 are SGHAT and FQNNGV. The CDR3 loop is CASSLGEWDGSTDTQYF. The CDR3 bases are TGTGCCAGCAGCTTAGGAGAGTGGGACGGGAGCACAGATACGCAGTATTTT.

CDR3 sequence (DNA): TGTGCCAGCAATCCAACACAGGGCGTCTACACCTTC. It translates to CASNPTQGVYTF. The chain uses TRBV2 and TRBJ1-2; the D gene is possibly TRBD1 (6 bases). The germline V gene encodes CDR1 SNHLY and CDR2 FYNNEI. V was cut by 7 bases and J by 10 bases, with 16 bases left in between. This CDR3 is built from 12 residues.

J is TRBJ1-5 and V is TRBV15; D gene uncertain. The V and J ends lost 4 bases and 1 base respectively, with 11 bases between them. CDR1 LNHNV and CDR2 YYDKDF come from the germline V gene (reference sequence). This CDR3 is 15 amino acids long. The CDR3 sequence: CATSNRSGSNQPQHF. As DNA, the CDR3 is TGTGCCACCAGCAATCGTTCGGGGAGCAATCAGCCCCAGCATTTT.

The V gene is TRBV30, the J gene TRBJ1-5; D ambiguous. Germline-derived CDR1 and CDR2 are GTSNPN and SVGIG (reference sequence). V gave up 2 bases and J gave up 5 bases, with 13 bases separating them. This CDR3 has 14 amino acids. The CDR3: CAWSLALVDQPQHF. CDR3 nucleotide sequence: TGTGCCTGGAGTCTGGCCCTAGTGGATCAGCCCCAGCATTTT.

V is TRBV2 and J is TRBJ2-3, with a possible D match to TRBD2 (5 bases). Germline V CDR1 and CDR2: SNHLY, FYNNEI. The CDR3 totals 15 residues. The V and J ends lost 3 bases and 0 bases respectively, with 10 bases between them. The CDR3: CASSEESGSTDTQYF. Here the CDR3 DNA reads TGTGCCAGCAGTGAGGAAAGCGGAAGCACAGATACGCAGTATTTT. Filled out from reference TRBV2 and TRBJ2-3, the complete variable domain reads EPEVTQTPSHQVTQMGQEVILRCVPISNHLYFYWYRQILGQKVEFLVSFYNNEISEKSEIFDDQFSVERPDGSNFTLKIRSTKLEDSAMYFCASSEESGSTDTQYFGPGTRLTVL.

V usage is TRBV5-1 and J usage is TRBJ2-7; 7 bases are shared with TRBD1. This CDR3 contains 15 residues. V shed 2 bases and J 2 bases; nucleotides not matched to a gene: 7. Germline lookup yields CDR1 SGHRS and CDR2 YFSETQ. The DNA of the CDR3 is TGCGCCAGCAGCTTACAGGGGACGGGGACCTACGAGCAGTACTTC. It encodes CASSLQGTGTYEQYF.

This rearrangement joins TRBV29-1 to TRBJ1-1; 8 bases match TRBD1. The germline gives CDR1 SQVTM, CDR2 ANQGSEA. V shed 3 bases and J 1 base; nucleotides not matched to a gene: 10. This CDR3 is built from 16 residues. This CDR3 reads CSVETPRGTGNTEAFF. The CDR3 DNA reads TGCAGCGTTGAGACCCCCAGAGGGACAGGGAACACTGAAGCTTTCTTT.

This clonotype was detected once. The chain couples TRBV27 to TRBJ2-3; possibly TRBD1 or TRBD2 for D (5 bases each). The CDR3 spans 17 residues. The germline V gene has CDR1 MNHEY and CDR2 SMNVEV (reference sequence). The V gene lost 0 bases and the J gene lost 2 bases, with 15 bases spanning the gap. The CDR3 reads CASSLSRGRSFTDTQYF. The CDR3 DNA follows: TGTGCCAGCAGTTTATCGAGGGGACGGAGTTTCACAGATACGCAGTATTTT.

J is TRBJ1-2 and V is TRBV14; D is undetermined. V was shortened by 2 bases and J by 8 bases, with 12 bases between the two germline ends. The germline CDR1 and CDR2 sequences are SGHDN and FVKESK. There are 13 residues in the CDR3. CDR3 loop: CASSQYYASGYTF. The CDR3 bases are TGTGCCAGCAGCCAATACTATGCATCAGGCTACACCTTC.